This entry lists 24 T cell receptor beta chains sequenced from one sample in a study of T cells after yellow fever vaccination. TCRdb redid the calling of the 5' RACE reads with MiXCR, one entry per CDR3 protein. The sample lists about 160,000 distinct CDR3 sequences; less than 9% were seen once. Sequenced here: CD4+ T cells sorted from PBMCs, sampled around 5 days after the first yellow fever vaccination. These receptors came from a man between 18 and 35 years old who received the YFV17D yellow fever vaccine.

This clonotype was observed many times. V and J are TRBV7-2 and TRBJ2-3, with D perhaps TRBD2 (7 bases). This CDR3 comprises 14 residues. CDR1 and CDR2 (germline): SGHTA, FQGNSA. Between the trimmed V and J ends, which lost 7 bases and 3 bases, there was a span of 14 bases. This CDR3 is CASKRGRGTDTQYF. The DNA for the CDR3 is TGTGCCAGCAAGAGGGGGAGGGGTACAGATACGCAGTATTTT.

J is TRBJ2-5 and V is TRBV15, with D tentatively TRBD1 or TRBD2 (5 bases each). Trimming took 8 bases from V and 4 from J, leaving 20 bases between them. The CDR3 has 15 residues. From germline, CDR1 is LNHNV and CDR2 YYDKDF (reference sequence). The CDR3 nucleotides are TGTGCCACCGGCCTAAACCGGGACCTCATAGAGACCCAGTACTTC. Protein: CATGLNRDLIETQYF.

At least ten counts were recorded for this clonotype. The chain recombines TRBV4-3 with TRBJ2-1, with 7 bases lining up with TRBD1. This CDR3 is built from 16 residues. Germline V CDR1 and CDR2: LGHNA, YSLEER. V was pared by 4 bases and J by 3 bases, with 9 bases of the junction left unmatched. Here the CDR3 DNA reads TGCGCCAGCAGCCCGCATGGGACAGAGAACTACAATGAGCAGTTCTTC. This codes for CASSPHGTENYNEQFF.

This clonotype has a count of ten or more. This rearrangement joins TRBV7-3 to TRBJ2-2; D is unclear. V dropped 3 bases and J dropped 0 bases, with 8 bases sitting between them. The V gene's germline CDR1 is SGHTA and CDR2 FQGTGA. The CDR3 sequence is 15 residues long. The DNA for the CDR3 is TGTGCCAGCAGCTTCATTGGGTCGAACACCGGGGAGCTGTTTTTT. Its translation is CASSFIGSNTGELFF.

This chain links TRBV27 with TRBJ2-4; 7 positions agree with TRBD2. The CDR3 is 13 residues long. V lost 1 base and J lost 6; bases outside the gene matches: 0. Germline CDR1 is MNHEY and CDR2 is SMNVEV (reference sequence). Written as DNA, the CDR3 is TGTGCCAGCAGTTTATGGGGGGGAAACATTCAGTACTTC. This gives the protein CASSLWGGNIQYF.

This clonotype has ten or more counts. The V gene is TRBV24-1, the J gene TRBJ2-7; 9 positions agree with TRBD2. Germline CDR1 and CDR2: KGHDR and SFDVKD. The CDR3 runs 15 residues. J was trimmed by 3 bases and V by 9 bases; bases with no gene match: 11. Here the CDR3 DNA reads TGTGCCACCCGGAGACGTGCGGGGGGGAACTACGAGCAGTACGTC. This translates into CATRRRAGGNYEQYV.

V and J are TRBV30 and TRBJ2-6, with D possibly TRBD1 on 5 matching bases. Looked up from germline, CDR1 is GTSNPN and CDR2 is SVGIG (reference sequence). The CDR3 extends over 13 amino acids. CDR3 region: CAAGISGANVLTF. DNA for the CDR3: TGTGCTGCAGGGATCTCTGGGGCCAACGTCCTGACTTTC.

This clonotype was found many times. The chain is built from TRBV5-1 and TRBJ1-6; D not resolved. This CDR3 region has 15 residues. V shed 1 base and J shed 3 bases, with 8 bases lying between them. Per the germline V gene, CDR1 is SGHRS and CDR2 is YFSETQ. The CDR3 loop reads CASSLTRNYNSPLHF. As DNA, the CDR3 is TGCGCCAGCAGCTTGACACGTAACTATAATTCACCCCTCCACTTT.

Many counts were recorded for this clonotype. V usage is TRBV5-1 and J usage is TRBJ1-6; the match to TRBD1 covers 8 bases. Germline lookup yields CDR1 SGHRS and CDR2 YFSETQ. This CDR3 spans 14 amino acids. V gave up 5 bases and J gave up 10 bases; unmatched junction bases: 8. CDR3 sequence reads: CASSFGQGESPLHF. The CDR3 nucleotides are TGCGCCAGCAGTTTTGGACAGGGAGAATCACCCCTCCACTTT.

This clonotype has a count of ten or more. This chain uses TRBV12-5 with TRBJ2-5, with 7 bases identical to TRBD1. CDR1 and CDR2 (germline): LGHNT, FRNRAP. The CDR3 loop spans 17 amino acids. Trimming at V came to 0 bases and at J to 1 base, leaving 8 bases not matched to a gene. Here the CDR3 DNA reads TGTGCTAGTGGTTTGGTAATAGGGGGCCGCTCCCAAGAGACCCAGTACTTC. It encodes CASGLVIGGRSQETQYF.

This clonotype appeared a few times. DNA of the CDR3: TGCGCCAGCAGCCAAGATCTAAGACAGGGTACCGGGGAGCTGTTTTTT. It specifies CASSQDLRQGTGELFF. This sequence joins TRBV4-3 and TRBJ2-2, with TRBD1 matching 7 bases. V was pared by 0 bases and J by 5 bases, with 6 bases of the junction left unmatched. Germline assignment: CDR1 LGHNA and CDR2 YSLEER. The CDR3 is 16 residues long.

Only a few counts were recorded for this clonotype. V gene TRBV6-5 combines with J gene TRBJ2-7, with D maybe TRBD2 (5 bases). Per the germline V gene, CDR1 is MNHEY and CDR2 is SVGAGI. V was trimmed by 3 bases and J by 5 bases, leaving 14 bases between them. The CDR3 has 14 amino acids. The CDR3 bases are TGTGCCAGCAGTTATAGGTCAGGAGGTCACGAGCAGTACGTC. Translating gives CASSYRSGGHEQYV.

Written as DNA, the CDR3 is TGCGCCAGCCAAAACCAGGGTGACACTGAAGCTTTCTTT. The encoded protein is CASQNQGDTEAFF. The chain carries TRBV5-1 and TRBJ1-1; maybe TRBD1 (5 bases). Trimming left V 7 bases short and J 3 bases short, with 13 bases between. The germline gives CDR1 SGHRS, CDR2 YFSETQ. The CDR3 runs to 13 residues.

This clonotype appeared many times. The junction does not match germline at one end; this may be a read error. The chain is built from TRBV7-2 and TRBJ2-1; D possibly corresponds to TRBD2 (6 bases). This CDR3 is 12 amino acids long. Germline assignment: CDR1 SGHTA and CDR2 FQGNSA. In nucleotides, the CDR3 is TGTGCCAGCAGCCAGAAAACTAGCCCAGCCCCCTTC. Translated: CASSQKTSPAPF.

This clonotype showed up many times. This sequence joins TRBV9 and TRBJ2-2, with 10 bases that match TRBD1. Looked up from germline, CDR1 is SGDLS and CDR2 is YYNGEE. V was clipped by 0 bases and J by 2 bases; unmatched bases: 7. The CDR3 length is 18 residues. The CDR3 region has the DNA TGTGCCAGCAGCGTAGAATTTGGGACAGGGGCAAACACCGGGGAGCTGTTTTTT. Translated: CASSVEFGTGANTGELFF.

On this clonotype: This clone may be a read error of a much larger clone one base away. CDR3 DNA sequence: TGTGCCAGCAGCCCGAGTATGACAACTAATGAAAAACTGTTTTTT. Translated: CASSPSMTTNEKLFF. The V call is TRBV9, the J call TRBJ1-4; D call uncertain. The CDR3 runs to 15 residues. Trimming pared 4 bases from V and 0 bases from J, leaving 10 bases between. The germline CDR1 and CDR2 sequences are SGDLS and YYNGEE.

This clonotype was detected many times. The chain employs TRBV20-1 and TRBJ1-1; D gene uncertain. Germline V gene lookup returns CDR1 DFQATT and CDR2 SNEGSKA (reference sequence). CDR3 size: 11 residues. The V and J ends lost 1 base and 12 bases respectively, with 12 bases between them. Here the CDR3 DNA reads TGCAGTGCTAGAGCCCAGCCGTGGACTTTCTTT. It encodes CSARAQPWTFF.

This clonotype was seen many times. V gene TRBV5-1 combines with J gene TRBJ1-2; D gene ambiguous. The V and J ends lost 4 bases and 0 bases respectively, with 10 bases between them. The germline gives CDR1 SGHRS, CDR2 YFSETQ. The CDR3 extends over 14 amino acids. In DNA form, the CDR3 reads TGCGCCAGCAGCCAGCGAGAAGCTAACTATGGCTACACCTTC. This encodes CASSQREANYGYTF.

V usage is TRBV6-1 and J usage is TRBJ1-5; D might be TRBD1 (6 bases). V lost 5 bases and J 2 bases, leaving 13 bases between the germline ends. The CDR3 loop spans 15 amino acids. Germline V gives CDR1 MNHNS, CDR2 SASEGT. The CDR3 reads CASSIGYRGNQPQHF. For the CDR3, the DNA is TGTGCCAGCAGTATAGGGTACAGGGGCAATCAGCCCCAGCATTTT.

This clonotype has a count of ten or more. The chain uses TRBV6-1 and TRBJ2-5; D not certain. Germline V CDR1 and CDR2: MNHNS, SASEGT. The CDR3 has 12 amino acids. The germline V and J ends were trimmed by 3 bases and 9 bases, with 11 bases remaining between them. CDR3 in DNA: TGTGCCAGCAGTGACGTGGGTATCTCCCAGTACTTC. It translates to CASSDVGISQYF.

With regard to this clonotype: A much larger clone sits a single nucleotide away, making a read error possible. V gene TRBV6-5 combines with J gene TRBJ1-1, with unresolved D. The CDR3 spans 11 residues. V was shortened by 7 bases and J by 8 bases, with 11 bases between the two germline ends. Germline loops: CDR1 MNHEY, CDR2 SVGAGI. The CDR3 protein is CASKEQFEAFF. The CDR3 DNA reads TGTGCCAGCAAGGAACAGTTCGAAGCTTTCTTT.

There are many counts of this clonotype. The V call is TRBV5-1, the J call TRBJ2-3, with TRBD2 matching over 12 bases. Looked up from germline, CDR1 is SGHRS and CDR2 is YFSETQ. The CDR3 is made up of 16 amino acids. Trimming removed 4 bases from V and 3 bases from J; junction bases left unmatched: 6. CDR3 coding DNA: TGCGCCAGCAGCAAACGACTAGCGGGGGCTACAGATACGCAGTATTTT. It is translated as CASSKRLAGATDTQYF.

This clonotype was found a few times. This sequence joins TRBV7-3 and TRBJ1-5; D is possibly TRBD1 (5 bases). CDR1 SGHTA and CDR2 FQGTGA come from the germline V gene. This CDR3 region has 14 residues. The germline V and J ends were trimmed by 5 bases and 6 bases, with 14 bases remaining between them. CDR3 nucleotides: TGTGCCAGCAGCCCCGGAGGGGTAGGTCAGCCCCAGCATTTT. This codes for CASSPGGVGQPQHF.

The rearrangement joins TRBV9 to TRBJ2-2; TRBD2 agrees at 9 bases. V dropped 5 bases and J dropped 5; count of bases not matched to a gene: 4. The CDR3 sequence is 14 residues long. Germline CDR1 SGDLS, CDR2 YYNGEE. CDR3 nucleotides: TGTGCCAGCAGTAGGAGCGGGGGGACCGGGGAGCTGTTTTTT. Translating gives CASSRSGGTGELFF.